Shown below are 13 T cell receptor beta chains from a single sample sequenced in a study of technical replicates of blood from several donors. The method was immunoSEQ multiplex PCR; TCRdb's version includes in-frame clones alone and lacks a portion of them. Among roughly 62,000 clones listed, about 90% were seen once. Specimen: PBMCs. The receptor source for this set is a human donor in good health. Some clones in this sample may be carry-over from other donors' samples.

The chain recombines TRBV5-1 with TRBJ2-5; TRBD1 matches at 8 bases. This CDR3 spans 17 amino acids. V was pared by 1 base and J by 2 bases, with 10 bases of the junction left unmatched. Germline loops: CDR1 SGHRS, CDR2 YFSETQ. The CDR3 loop reads CASSLTTGAKGQETQYF. CDR3 bases: TGCGCCAGCAGCTTGACGACAGGGGCTAAAGGGCAAGAGACCCAGTACTTC.

The rearrangement uses TRBV4-3 and TRBJ2-7; 8 bases agree with TRBD2. Germline values: CDR1 LGHNA, CDR2 YSLEER. J was trimmed by 2 bases and V by 4 bases; bases with no gene match: 7. The CDR3 is made up of 15 amino acids. In nucleotides, the CDR3 is TGCGCCAGCAGCCCGGGAGCGGGGGCCGCCTACGAGCAGTACTTC. Its protein is CASSPGAGAAYEQYF.

The rearrangement uses TRBV7-2 and TRBJ1-4; possible D gene TRBD1, 5 bases. Germline V gene data show CDR1 as SGHTA and CDR2 as FQGNSA. V was clipped by 3 bases and J by 7 bases, with 12 bases between them. The CDR3 extends over 14 amino acids. Here the CDR3 DNA reads TGTGCCAGCAGCTTTGGGAGGGGTTTTGAAAAACTGTTTTTT. Protein product: CASSFGRGFEKLFF.

The chain carries TRBV4-1 and TRBJ2-6; D is ambiguous. V dropped 4 bases and J dropped 1 base, with 5 bases sitting between them. Per germline, CDR1 MGHRA and CDR2 YSYEKL. The CDR3 is 14 residues long. The CDR3 nucleotides read TGCGCCAGCAGCCTTGAGTCTGGGGCCAACGTCCTGACTTTC. It codes for CASSLESGANVLTF.

The J gene is TRBJ2-3, the V gene TRBV11-2; D not certain. This CDR3 is 15 amino acids long. The germline V gene encodes CDR1 SGHAT and CDR2 FQNNGV. The ends were cut back, 0 bases at V and 6 bases at J, with 13 bases in the middle. The CDR3: CASSLEAHPPDTQYF. The DNA for the CDR3 is TGTGCCAGCAGCTTAGAGGCTCATCCGCCGGATACGCAGTATTTT.

The rearrangement uses TRBV5-1 and TRBJ2-1; 8 bases are shared with TRBD2. Trimming took 0 bases from V and 7 from J; bases not matched to a gene: 3. The germline gives CDR1 SGHRS, CDR2 YFSETQ. The length of the CDR3 is 14 residues. CDR3 residues: CASSLVAGINEQFF. Here the CDR3 DNA reads TGCGCCAGCAGCTTGGTAGCGGGGATTAATGAGCAGTTCTTC.

V and J are TRBV7-8 and TRBJ2-5; D remains ambiguous. V lost 2 bases to trimming and J lost 8 bases, with 9 bases between them. Germline CDR1 SGHVS, CDR2 FQNEAQ. The CDR3 runs to 12 residues. The DNA for the CDR3 is TGTGCCAGCAGCTTATCTAGTCTAACCCAGTACTTC. This encodes CASSLSSLTQYF.

This clone appeared a few times. The genes are TRBV11-2 and TRBJ1-1; a weak D match, TRBD1 (5 bases). V lost 1 base to trimming and J lost 4 bases, with 7 bases between them. Looked up from germline, CDR1 is SGHAT and CDR2 is FQNNGV. This CDR3 has 13 amino acids. The CDR3 spells CASSLVQGTEAFF. The CDR3 coding sequence is TGTGCCAGCAGCTTAGTCCAGGGCACTGAAGCTTTCTTT.

V usage is TRBV28 and J usage is TRBJ2-5; D is possibly TRBD2 (7 bases). V lost 6 bases and J lost 5, with 25 bases in between. This CDR3 has 17 residues. Per germline, CDR1 MDHEN and CDR2 SYDVKM. Here the CDR3 DNA reads TGTGCCAGCAGCTCTCTCGCCAGCGGGGTACAGGGCGAGACCCAGTACTTC. Protein product: CASSSLASGVQGETQYF.

CDR3 sequence: CAWSVRDRGGNQPQHF. The CDR3 nucleotides read TGTGCCTGGAGTGTACGGGACAGGGGAGGCAATCAGCCCCAGCATTTT. The chain couples TRBV30 to TRBJ1-5, with 10 bases identical to TRBD1. V was pared by 0 bases and J by 2 bases, with 4 bases of the junction left unmatched. In germline, CDR1 is GTSNPN, CDR2 SVGIG (reference sequence). The CDR3 has 16 residues.

The chain recombines TRBV27 with TRBJ2-7; 7 positions match TRBD1. V was pared by 6 bases and J by 4 bases, with 6 bases of the junction left unmatched. The V gene's germline CDR1 is MNHEY and CDR2 SMNVEV (reference sequence). The CDR3 totals 13 residues. Here the CDR3 DNA reads TGTGCCAGCAGGAAACGGACAGGTTACGAGCAGTACTTC. Protein: CASRKRTGYEQYF.

V and J are TRBV5-6 and TRBJ2-3, with 9 nucleotides matching TRBD2. Germline lookup yields CDR1 SGHDT and CDR2 YYEEEE. The CDR3 is 15 amino acids. Trimming removed 5 bases from V and 0 bases from J; junction bases left unmatched: 4. This chain's CDR3 is CASRIAGASTDTQYF. DNA for the CDR3: TGTGCCAGCAGAATAGCGGGGGCAAGCACAGATACGCAGTATTTT.

The J gene is TRBJ2-2, the V gene TRBV5-4, with TRBD2 identical over 13 bases. Trimming at V came to 2 bases and at J to 2 bases, leaving 9 bases not matched to a gene. CDR1 is SGHNT and CDR2 is YYREEE in the germline V gene (reference sequence). This CDR3 comprises 19 residues. In DNA form, the CDR3 reads TGTGCCAGCAGCTTATTAGCGGGACTAGCGGGGCCAAACACCGGGGAGCTGTTTTTT. Translated, it gives CASSLLAGLAGPNTGELFF.